This T cell receptor beta chain was identified in a study of CD8+ T cells in alopecia areata. The wider study: Those patients who were treated received oral tofacitinib, which was given at 5 to 10 mg twice daily for moderate-to-severe alopecia areata. The protocol delivered tofacitinib for 6 to 18 months, then withdrew it for 6 months. General observations from the study: An increase in clonality over normal scalp was evident in lesional scalp, especially alopecia totalis/universalis.

The length of the CDR3 is 14 residues. Trimming cost V 5 bases and J 3 bases, with 14 bases left between them. Germline-derived CDR1 and CDR2 are SNHLY and FYNNEI. Turning to this clone: Its antigen is unidentified.

It was cDNA, reverse transcribed from extracted RNA, that served as the sequencing template. The table came from immunoSEQ multiplex PCR; TCRdb's copy has only in-frame clones and leaves some out. Of 150,000 or so clones in the sample, around 47% were seen once. The investigators collected lesional scalp punch biopsies and peripheral blood from alopecia areata patients. This receptor was taken from a human donor with alopecia areata. The chain uses TRBV2 and TRBJ2-7; D may correspond to TRBD1 or TRBD2 (5 bases each). Specimen: CD4+ T cells sorted from blood. CDR3 DNA: TGTGCCAGCAGTACTTTGGGACGGCTCTACGAGCAGTACTTC. Residues: CASSTLGRLYEQYF.